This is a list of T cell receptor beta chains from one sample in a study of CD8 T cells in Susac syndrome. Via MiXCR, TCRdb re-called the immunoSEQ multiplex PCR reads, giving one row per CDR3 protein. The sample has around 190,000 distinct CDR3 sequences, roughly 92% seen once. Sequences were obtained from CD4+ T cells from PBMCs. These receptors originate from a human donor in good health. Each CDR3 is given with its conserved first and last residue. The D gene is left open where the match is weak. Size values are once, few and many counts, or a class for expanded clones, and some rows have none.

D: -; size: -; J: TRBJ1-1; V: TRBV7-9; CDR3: CASSPPRGKRMNTEAFF; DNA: TGTGCCAGCAGCCCCCCTCGCGGCAAGAGGATGAACACTGAAGCTTTCTTT
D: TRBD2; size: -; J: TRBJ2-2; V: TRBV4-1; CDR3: CASSQAPGLAGRTGELFF; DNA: TGCGCCAGCAGCCAGGCGCCGGGACTAGCGGGGAGGACCGGGGAGCTGTTTTTT
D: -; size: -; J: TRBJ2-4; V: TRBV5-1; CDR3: CASSQGGLLTKNIQYF; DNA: TGCGCCAGCAGCCAGGGGGGACTCCTAACCAAAAACATTCAGTACTTC
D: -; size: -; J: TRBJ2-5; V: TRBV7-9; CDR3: CASSLRTLYQETQYF; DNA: TGTGCCAGCAGCCTAAGGACATTGTACCAAGAGACCCAGTACTTC
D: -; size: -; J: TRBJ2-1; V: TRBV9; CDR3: CASSVSGGDNEQFF; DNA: TGTGCCAGCAGCGTATCCGGAGGCGACAATGAGCAGTTCTTC
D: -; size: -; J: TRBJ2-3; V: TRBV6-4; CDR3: CASSDDLGTPPDTQYF; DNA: TGTGCCAGCAGTGACGATCTAGGAACCCCACCAGATACGCAGTATTTT
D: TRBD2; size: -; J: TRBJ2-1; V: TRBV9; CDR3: CASSVGLAGASYNEQFF; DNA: TGTGCCAGCAGCGTGGGACTAGCGGGGGCGTCCTACAATGAGCAGTTCTTC
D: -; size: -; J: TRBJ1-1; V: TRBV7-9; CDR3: CASSPRTSAENTEAFF; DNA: TGTGCCAGCAGCCCCAGGACATCGGCGGAGAACACTGAAGCTTTCTTT
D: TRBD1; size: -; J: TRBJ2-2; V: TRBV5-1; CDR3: CASSSQGLGTGELFF; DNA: TGCGCCAGCAGCTCACAGGGGCTTGGCACCGGGGAGCTGTTTTTT
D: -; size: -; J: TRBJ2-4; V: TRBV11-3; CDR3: CASSRERGGIQYF; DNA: TGTGCCAGCAGCCGCGAAAGGGGGGGCATTCAGTACTTC
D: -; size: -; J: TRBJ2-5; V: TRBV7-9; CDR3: CASSGRRETQYF; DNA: TGTGCCAGCAGCGGTCGAAGGGAGACCCAGTACTTC
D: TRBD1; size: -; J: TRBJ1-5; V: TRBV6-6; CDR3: CASSRTGPGPQHF; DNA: TGTGCCAGCAGTCGGACAGGCCCAGGGCCCCAGCATTTT
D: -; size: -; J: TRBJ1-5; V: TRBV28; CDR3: CATLTGWDNQPQHF; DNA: TGTGCCACCTTGACAGGATGGGACAATCAGCCCCAGCATTTT
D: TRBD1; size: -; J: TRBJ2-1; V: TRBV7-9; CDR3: CASSLGGWDRGQDEQFF; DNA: TGTGCCAGCAGCTTAGGGGGCTGGGACAGGGGGCAAGATGAGCAGTTCTTC
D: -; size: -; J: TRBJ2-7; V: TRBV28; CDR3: CASSKAGYYEQYF; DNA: TGTGCCAGCTCTAAAGCCGGATACTACGAGCAGTACTTC
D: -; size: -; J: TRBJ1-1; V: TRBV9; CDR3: CASSAHVGGANTEAFF; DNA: TGTGCCAGCAGCGCCCATGTCGGGGGCGCGAACACTGAAGCTTTCTTT
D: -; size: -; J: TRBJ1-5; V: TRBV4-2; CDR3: CASSQGGRDQPQHF; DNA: TGTGCCAGCAGCCAAGGGGGGCGCGATCAGCCCCAGCATTTT
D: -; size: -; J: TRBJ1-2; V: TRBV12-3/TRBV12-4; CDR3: CASSFGRNYGYTF; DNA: TGTGCCAGCAGTTTCGGCAGGAACTATGGCTACACCTTC
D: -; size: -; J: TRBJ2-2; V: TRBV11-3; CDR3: CASSLSGVAGELFF; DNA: TGTGCCAGCAGCTTAAGTGGGGTCGCCGGGGAGCTGTTTTTT
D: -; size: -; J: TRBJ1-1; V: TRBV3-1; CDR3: CASSLQDTEAFF; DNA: TGTGCCAGCAGCCTCCAGGACACTGAAGCTTTCTTT
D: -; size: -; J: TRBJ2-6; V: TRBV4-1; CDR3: CASSQVRGTGANVLTF; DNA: TGCGCCAGCAGCCAAGTTAGAGGGACTGGGGCCAACGTCCTGACTTTC
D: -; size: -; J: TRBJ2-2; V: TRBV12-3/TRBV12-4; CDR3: CASSDFRVMNTGELFF; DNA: TGTGCCAGCAGTGACTTTAGGGTCATGAACACCGGGGAGCTGTTTTTT
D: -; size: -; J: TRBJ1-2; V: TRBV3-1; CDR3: CASSLSSGVVDDYGYTF; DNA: TGTGCCAGCAGCCTCTCAAGCGGGGTTGTGGATGACTATGGCTACACCTTC
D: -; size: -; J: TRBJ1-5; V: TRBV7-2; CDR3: CASSLDRSAGRPQHF; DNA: TGTGCCAGCAGCTTAGATCGGTCAGCCGGTAGGCCCCAGCATTTT
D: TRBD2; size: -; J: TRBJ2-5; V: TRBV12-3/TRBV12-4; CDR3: CASSFSGGGPRETQYF; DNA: TGTGCCAGCAGTTTTTCCGGGGGGGGGCCGAGAGAGACCCAGTACTTC
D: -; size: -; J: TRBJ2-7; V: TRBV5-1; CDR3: CASSEGELYEQYF; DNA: TGCGCCAGCAGTGAGGGAGAACTCTACGAGCAGTACTTC
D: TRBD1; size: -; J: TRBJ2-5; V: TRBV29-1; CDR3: CSVGTGGGEETQYF; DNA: TGCAGCGTTGGAACAGGGGGTGGAGAAGAGACCCAGTACTTC
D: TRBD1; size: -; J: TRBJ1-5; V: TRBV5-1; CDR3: CASSQGTGVNQPQHF; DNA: TGCGCCAGCAGCCAAGGGACAGGGGTCAATCAGCCCCAGCATTTT
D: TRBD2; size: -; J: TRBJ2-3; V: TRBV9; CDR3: CASSREAGGSTDTQYF; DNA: TGTGCCAGCAGCCGGGAAGCGGGGGGTAGCACAGATACGCAGTATTTT
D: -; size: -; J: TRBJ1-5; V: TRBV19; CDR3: CASRWGVGNQPQHF; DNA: TGTGCCAGCCGGTGGGGGGTTGGCAATCAGCCCCAGCATTTT
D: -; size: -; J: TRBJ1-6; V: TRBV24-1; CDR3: CATPGAANSPLHF; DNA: TGTGCCACCCCCGGGGCGGCCAATTCACCCCTCCACTTT
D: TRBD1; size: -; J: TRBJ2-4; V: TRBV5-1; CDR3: CASSTETGEKIQYF; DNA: TGCGCCAGCAGCACCGAGACAGGGGAAAAGATTCAGTACTTC
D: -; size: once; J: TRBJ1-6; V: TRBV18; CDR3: CASSGGSQGAPLHF; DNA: TGTGCCAGCTCAGGCGGGTCACAAGGGGCACCCCTCCACTTT
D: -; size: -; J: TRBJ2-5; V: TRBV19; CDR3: CASSIANLPTQETQYF; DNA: TGTGCCAGTAGTATAGCAAATCTACCAACCCAAGAGACCCAGTACTTC
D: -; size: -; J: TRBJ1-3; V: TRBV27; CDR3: CASSYRGFVGDTIYF; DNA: TGTGCCAGCAGTTATAGGGGGTTTGTTGGGGACACCATATATTTT
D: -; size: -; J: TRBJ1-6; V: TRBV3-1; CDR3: CASSQRDAPLHF; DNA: TGTGCCAGCAGCCAACGGGACGCACCCCTCCACTTT
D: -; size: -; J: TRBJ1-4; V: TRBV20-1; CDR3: CSVKGLDEKLFF; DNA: TGCAGTGTGAAGGGGCTGGATGAAAAACTGTTTTTT
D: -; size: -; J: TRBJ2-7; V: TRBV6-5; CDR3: CASSYTGTVTYEQYF; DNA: TGTGCCAGCAGTTATACCGGGACCGTCACCTACGAGCAGTACTTC
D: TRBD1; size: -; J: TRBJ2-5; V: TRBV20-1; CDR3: CSARPGQGLKTQYF; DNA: TGCAGTGCTAGACCCGGACAGGGGTTGAAGACCCAGTACTTC
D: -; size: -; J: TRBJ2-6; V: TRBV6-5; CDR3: CAARTGANVLTF; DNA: TGTGCCGCGAGAACTGGGGCCAACGTCCTGACTTTC
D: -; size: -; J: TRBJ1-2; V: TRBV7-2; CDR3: CASSLLTVGSGYTF; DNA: TGTGCCAGCAGCTTATTAACAGTCGGGAGCGGCTACACCTTC
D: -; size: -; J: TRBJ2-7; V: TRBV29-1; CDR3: CSVEGDSIHEQYF; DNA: TGCAGCGTTGAAGGAGATAGCATCCACGAGCAGTACTTC
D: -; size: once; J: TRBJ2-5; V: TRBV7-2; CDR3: CASILGQGPQETQYF; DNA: TGTGCCAGCATCTTGGGGCAGGGCCCACAAGAGACCCAGTACTTC
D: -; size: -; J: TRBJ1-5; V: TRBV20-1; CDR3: CSADQGDQPQHF; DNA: TGCAGTGCGGATCAAGGGGATCAGCCCCAGCATTTT
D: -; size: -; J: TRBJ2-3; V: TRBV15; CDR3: CATSSAVGGTDTQYF; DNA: TGTGCCACCAGCAGTGCAGTGGGGGGCACAGATACGCAGTATTTT
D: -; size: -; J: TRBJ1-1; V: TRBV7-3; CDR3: CASTTGWGYTEAFF; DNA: TGTGCCAGCACCACAGGATGGGGGTACACTGAAGCTTTCTTT
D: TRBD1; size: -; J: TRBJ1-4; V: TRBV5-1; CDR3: CASRQPGQYEKLFF; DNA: TGCGCCAGCAGGCAACCGGGACAGTATGAAAAACTGTTTTTT
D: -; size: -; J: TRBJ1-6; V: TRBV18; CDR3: CASSPSEGRNSPLHF; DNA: TGTGCCAGCTCACCTTCGGAGGGGCGAAATTCACCCCTCCACTTT
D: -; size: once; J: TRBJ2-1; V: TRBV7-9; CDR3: CASSLLLAGYNEQFF; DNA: TGTGCCAGCAGCTTACTTCTAGCAGGGTACAATGAGCAGTTCTTC
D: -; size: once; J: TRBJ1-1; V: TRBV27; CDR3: CASRPRLNTEAFF; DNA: TGTGCCAGCCGCCCCCGACTGAACACTGAAGCTTTCTTT
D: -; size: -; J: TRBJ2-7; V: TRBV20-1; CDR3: CSARAPQGGSYEQYF; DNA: TGCAGTGCTAGAGCGCCCCAAGGCGGCTCCTACGAGCAGTACTTC
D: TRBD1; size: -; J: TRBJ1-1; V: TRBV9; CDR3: CASSVGSAGGEAEAFF; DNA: TGTGCCAGCAGCGTAGGTTCGGCAGGGGGGGAGGCTGAAGCTTTCTTT
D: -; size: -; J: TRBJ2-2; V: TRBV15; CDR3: CATSRTKGVAGELFF; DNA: TGTGCCACCAGCAGGACGAAGGGGGTGGCCGGGGAGCTGTTTTTT
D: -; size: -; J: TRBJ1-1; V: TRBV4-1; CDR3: CASSQEGPPSGTEAFF; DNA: TGCGCCAGCAGCCAAGAGGGTCCTCCCTCCGGGACTGAAGCTTTCTTT
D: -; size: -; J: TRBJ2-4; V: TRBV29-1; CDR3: CSVAARLPGAKNIQYF; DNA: TGCAGCGTTGCAGCACGCCTACCCGGGGCCAAAAACATTCAGTACTTC